The 3 T cell receptor beta chains below come from one sample, sequenced in a study of T cell responses to AZD1222 COVID-19 vaccine. This table comes from immunoSEQ multiplex PCR, and its TCRdb copy is limited to in-frame clones, with some not included. The data contain 160,000 or so clones, 87% of them seen just once; the ten biggest clones take up roughly a tenth. This specimen consisted of peripheral blood, obtained 28 days after the second AZD1222 dose. Source of these receptors: an adult who received the AZD1222 COVID-19 vaccine.

The V and J genes are TRBV28 and TRBJ2-1; 12 bases are a match to TRBD2. Germline V CDR1 and CDR2: MDHEN, SYDVKM. Trimming cost V 7 bases and J 8 bases; bases outside gene matches: 9. CDR3 size: 15 residues. The CDR3 DNA reads as TGTGCCAGCACCCCGCTAGCGGGAGGGGTTCATGAGCAGTTCTTC. It encodes CASTPLAGGVHEQFF.

The chain has TRBV7-2 and TRBJ2-7, with D possibly being TRBD1 (5 bases). Between the trimmed V and J ends, which lost 4 bases and 5 bases, there was a span of 12 bases. Germline CDR1 and CDR2: SGHTA and FQGNSA. The CDR3 runs 13 residues. The CDR3 nucleotides are TGTGCCAGCAGCTCCCCCTGGGGCGACGAGCAGTACTTC. Encoded protein: CASSSPWGDEQYF. Combining the CDR3 with reference TRBV7-2 and TRBJ2-7 gives the whole variable domain GAGVSQSPSNKVTEKGKDVELRCDPISGHTALYWYRQSLGQGLEFLIYFQGNSAPDKSGLPSDRFSAERTGGSVSTLTIQRTQQEDSAVYLCASSSPWGDEQYFGPGTRLTVT.

The chain couples TRBV27 to TRBJ2-7, with 9 nucleotides matching TRBD2. The CDR3 loop spans 13 amino acids. Trimming cost V 10 bases and J 6 bases; bases outside gene matches: 10. Germline loops: CDR1 MNHEY, CDR2 SMNVEV (reference sequence). CDR3 DNA: TGTGCCATCGGGGCGGGACTAGCATTCGAGCAGTACTTC. Translation: CAIGAGLAFEQYF.